The rows below give T cell receptor beta chains drawn from one sample of a study of naive and memory T cell subsets. MiXCR, run by TCRdb on the UMI-ligation and nested PCR reads, gives a single entry per CDR3 protein. The sample carries over 100,000 distinct CDR3 sequences, 36% recorded once. The sequenced sample was central memory CD4+ T cells from blood. Receptors originate from a human donor in good health. Each CDR3 is given with its conserved first and last residue. The D gene is left open where the match is weak. The size entry is marked missing in some rows and otherwise reads once, few, many or a size class.

TRBJ2-1	TRBV7-9	TRBD2	many	TGTGCCAGTATAGCGGGAGCATACAATGAGCAGTTCTTC	CASIAGAYNEQFF
TRBJ1-1	TRBV11-2	TRBD1	NA	TGTGCCAGCAGCTCCCGGACAGGGGGAGTGGAAGCTTTCTTT	CASSSRTGGVEAFF
TRBJ2-5	TRBV10-3	TRBD2	once	TGTGCCATCAGTGAGAAACTAGCGGGACGGCGGGAGACCCAGTACTTC	CAISEKLAGRRETQYF
TRBJ1-2	TRBV20-1	NA	NA	TGCAGTGCTAGGAGTGAGATCATCTATGGCTACACCTTC	CSARSEIIYGYTF
TRBJ2-7	TRBV7-9	NA	few	TGTGCCAGCAGCTTAGAGGGGGGTCACTACGAGCAGTACTTC	CASSLEGGHYEQYF
TRBJ2-2	TRBV3-1	TRBD2	NA	TGTGCCAGCAGCCCCGGGGTAGCGGGAGACACCGGGGAGCTGTTTTTT	CASSPGVAGDTGELFF
TRBJ2-7	TRBV7-2	NA	NA	TGTGCCAGCAGCTCCCAGGCGGGAACCGTCTCCTACGAGCAGTACTTC	CASSSQAGTVSYEQYF
TRBJ1-5	TRBV7-7	NA	once	TGTGCTAGCAGCCCTCTTGGCTGGGCGGATCAGCCCCAGCATTTT	CASSPLGWADQPQHF
TRBJ2-1	TRBV7-2	NA	few	TGTGCCAGCAGCGCAGGGGGGGGTTACAATGAGCAGTTCTTC	CASSAGGGYNEQFF
TRBJ1-6	TRBV18	NA	NA	TGTGCCAGCTCACCGAGGACGGAAAATTCACCCCTCCACTTT	CASSPRTENSPLHF
TRBJ2-7	TRBV7-2	TRBD1	few	TGTGCCAGCAGCCGGGACAGGGCAAGAACTTACGAGCAGTACTTC	CASSRDRARTYEQYF
TRBJ2-7	TRBV15	TRBD1	NA	TGTGCCACCAGCAGAGGGGCAGGGGGAACCTACGAGCAGTACTTC	CATSRGAGGTYEQYF
TRBJ2-5	TRBV7-2	NA	NA	TGTGCCAGCAGCCCAGAGCCGGTGGAGACCCAGTACTTC	CASSPEPVETQYF
TRBJ2-3	TRBV11-2	NA	NA	TGTGCCAGCAGCCCGTTAAGTAGGTCCACAGATACGCAGTATTTT	CASSPLSRSTDTQYF
TRBJ2-3	TRBV19	TRBD1	NA	TGTGCCAGTAAGCAACAGGGGATCACAGATACGCAGTATTTT	CASKQQGITDTQYF
TRBJ2-5	TRBV18	NA	once	TGTGCCAGCTCACCACCTCCTCGGGAGACCCAGTACTTC	CASSPPPRETQYF
TRBJ2-7	TRBV20-1	NA	NA	TGCAGTGCCCGCTCCACAAGCCCCAGCTACGAGCAGTACTTC	CSARSTSPSYEQYF
TRBJ2-3	TRBV6-2/TRBV6-3	NA	NA	TGTGCCAGCAGTGCTTCCTCAGATACGCAGTATTTT	CASSASSDTQYF
TRBJ1-1	TRBV9	NA	NA	TGTGCCAGCAGCGTAGGAGGGACATCGGCTGAAGCTTTCTTT	CASSVGGTSAEAFF
TRBJ2-7	TRBV19	NA	NA	TGTGCCAGTAGCCCAATTACAGGCAATTCCTACGAGCAGTACTTC	CASSPITGNSYEQYF
TRBJ2-3	TRBV2	TRBD2	once	TGTGCCAGCAGTGAAAGGACTAGCGGAACAGATACGCAGTATTTT	CASSERTSGTDTQYF
TRBJ2-1	TRBV4-3	NA	NA	TGCGCCAGCAGCCAAGGGCTAGCTTTCGAGCAGTTCTTC	CASSQGLAFEQFF